This T cell receptor (beta chain) was observed in a study of T cells in tumors after PD-1 blockade. Study details: No patient had prior checkpoint blockade, systemic immunosuppression, or radiotherapy within 4 weeks. Each patient got pembrolizumab 200 mg every 3 weeks or cemiplimab 350 mg every 2 weeks. Study-wide points: Around two fifths of tumor TCR clonotypes were also found in blood.

This clone is a singleton in its sample. What it binds is unknown. Measured with immunoSEQ multiplex PCR; TCRdb has only the in-frame clones, and not every one. The sample records 60,000 or so clones, around three quarters being singletons. Genomic DNA template from tumor biopsies or peripheral blood, roughly 616 ng to 6,004 ng input. The V and J ends lost 9 bases and 5 bases respectively, with 20 bases between them. This CDR3 comprises 15 residues. Germline lookup yields CDR1 SNHLY and CDR2 FYNNEI. The chain combines TRBV2 with TRBJ2-1; D is perhaps TRBD1 (5 bases). The sequencing here drew on PBMCs, taken before anti-PD-1 treatment. This sequence was found in a human donor with basal cell carcinoma. This CDR3 reads CASVTVQGRDNEQFF. CDR3 DNA: TGTGCCAGTGTGACGGTGCAGGGCAGAGACAATGAGCAGTTCTTC.